This T cell receptor (beta chain) was sequenced during a study of identical twins. Trimming shortened V by 5 bases and J by 3 bases, and 14 bases separated the two germline ends. This CDR3 has 14 residues. Through template switching, a universal primer site was introduced, and the cDNA contained unique molecular identifiers. TCRdb analysed the 5' RACE reads with MiXCR anew, one entry per CDR3 protein. The sample shows 1.5 million to 2 million distinct CDR3 sequences, around 29% of them seen only once. Turning to this clonotype: Its antigen is undetermined.

Findings and limits, study-wide: High-abundance cord blood beta clonotypes had fewer insertions; memory repertoires showed none. Part of the zero-insertion signal could reflect confounding by invariant MAIT and iNKT cells. Cross-sectional statistical analysis, not tracking of the same donors, underpinned the conclusions.

The receptor comes from a newborn girl in good health. Material for sequencing was cord blood. The chain combines TRBV12-3 or TRBV12-4 with TRBJ2-7; no clear D gene. CDR3 coding DNA: TGTGCCAGCAGTCGCCCTACGGTCCTCTACGAGCAGTACTTC. Translated: CASSRPTVLYEQYF.